This T cell receptor beta chain comes out of a study of OX40 agonist ivuxolimab in advanced cancers. Data came from immunoSEQ multiplex PCR; TCRdb stores just in-frame clones and leaves some out. The table lists approximately 80,000 clones, roughly 85% of them singletons, with about 0.57% in the top ten. CDR3 length: 16 residues. V was shortened by 4 bases and J by 5 bases, with 21 bases between the two germline ends. CDR1 SGHAT and CDR2 FQNNGV come from the germline V gene. The receptor's source is an adult with an advanced solid tumor such as melanoma, head and neck, liver or kidney cancer. The chain employs TRBV11-2 and TRBJ2-7; a possible D gene is TRBD1 (6 bases). The starting material was CD4+ or CD8+ T cells sorted from blood, obtained in a trial of the OX40 agonist ivuxolimab. CDR3: CASSWSRDTNIHEQYF. As DNA, the CDR3 is TGTGCCAGCAGCTGGAGCCGGGACACAAACATCCACGAGCAGTACTTC.